One and the same sample provided the 28 T cell receptor beta chains below, sequenced in a study of identical twins. MiXCR, run by TCRdb on the 5' RACE reads, gives a single entry per CDR3 protein. The sample holds about 890,000 distinct CDR3 sequences, roughly an eighth seen once. This sample also appeared in a second study, on yellow fever vaccine responses in identical twins.

The sequencing sample was made of PBMCs. The origin of the receptors is a young woman in good health.

The CDR3 DNA follows: TGTGCCAGCAGCTTGGCGCTAGCGGGAGGGCAAGCAGAGCAGTACTTC. This sequence encodes CASSLALAGGQAEQYF. This chain connects TRBV7-2 to TRBJ2-7, with 12 bases lining up with TRBD2. Looked up from germline, CDR1 is SGHTA and CDR2 is FQGNSA. J was trimmed by 7 bases and V by 3 bases; bases with no gene match: 10. CDR3 length: 16 residues.

The V and J genes are TRBV6-5 and TRBJ2-7; maybe TRBD2 (5 bases). The V gene lost 0 bases and the J gene lost 3 bases, with 15 bases spanning the gap. CDR1 and CDR2 from the germline V gene are MNHEY and SVGAGI. The CDR3 has 16 amino acids. CDR3 region: CASSYSLAPLFYEQYF. The CDR3 bases are TGTGCCAGCAGTTACTCTCTAGCCCCCCTTTTCTACGAGCAGTACTTC.

The V gene is TRBV25-1, the J gene TRBJ2-3, with a weak D call TRBD1 (5 bases). CDR3 size: 14 residues. Per the germline V gene, CDR1 is MGHDK and CDR2 is SYGVNS. V lost 3 bases and J lost 0, with 7 bases in between. CDR3 sequence: CASSERQSTDTQYF. CDR3 in DNA: TGTGCCAGCAGTGAGAGACAGAGCACAGATACGCAGTATTTT.

This clonotype was seen a handful of times. The V gene is TRBV6-1, the J gene TRBJ2-7; D is perhaps TRBD2 (5 bases). In germline, CDR1 is MNHNS, CDR2 SASEGT. V was pared by 1 base and J by 3 bases, with 19 bases between. The CDR3 length is 17 residues. The CDR3 reads CASSEGSFRAVGYEQYF. CDR3 nucleotide sequence: TGTGCCAGCAGTGAAGGATCCTTTAGAGCGGTGGGCTACGAGCAGTACTTC.

The chain employs TRBV15 and TRBJ2-3, with D perhaps matching TRBD2 (6 bases). Trimming stripped 4 bases from V and 4 bases from J, with 21 bases between. Germline loops: CDR1 LNHNV, CDR2 YYDKDF (reference sequence). The CDR3 contains 17 residues. CDR3 bases: TGTGCCACCAGCACTGGGGCCTCGGCGGGACTCGCAGATACGCAGTATTTT. Protein sequence: CATSTGASAGLADTQYF.

This clonotype was recorded at least ten times. The gene calls are TRBV27 and TRBJ2-5; 8 positions agree with TRBD1. Per the germline V gene, CDR1 is MNHEY and CDR2 is SMNVEV (reference sequence). Trimming at V came to 4 bases and at J to 1 base, leaving 2 bases not matched to a gene. The CDR3 loop spans 14 amino acids. This CDR3 is CASSSRGLQETQYF. The DNA of the CDR3 is TGTGCCAGCAGTTCCAGGGGGCTCCAAGAGACCCAGTACTTC.

This clonotype occurred many times. J is TRBJ2-1 and V is TRBV4-1; either TRBD1 or TRBD2 may fit D (5 bases each). The CDR3 contains 16 residues. From germline, CDR1 is MGHRA and CDR2 YSYEKL. Trimming cost V 0 bases and J 1 base, with 10 bases left between them. This CDR3 is CASSQDPRGSYNEQFF. The DNA of the CDR3 is TGCGCCAGCAGCCAAGATCCGAGGGGTTCCTACAATGAGCAGTTCTTC.

Only a few counts were recorded for this clonotype. An end of the junction differs from the germline gene, which may be a read error. The genes are TRBV20-1 and TRBJ1-6; D uncertain. CDR1 DFQATT and CDR2 SNEGSKA come from the germline V gene (reference sequence). The CDR3 sequence is 12 residues long. The CDR3 protein is CSARDGGGPVDF. Here the CDR3 DNA reads TGCAGTGCTAGAGACGGAGGCGGACCCGTAGACTTT.

This clonotype was found a few times. V and J are TRBV6-2 or TRBV6-3 and TRBJ2-1; 12 nucleotides align to TRBD2. The CDR3 totals 22 residues. The germline V gene has CDR1 MNHEY and CDR2 SVGEGT. V trimming: 0 bases; J trimming: 0 bases; junction bases outside the gene matches: 15. The CDR3 sequence: CASSYSNRGGLAGLSSYNEQFF. CDR3 in DNA: TGTGCCAGCAGTTACTCGAACCGCGGCGGACTAGCGGGACTAAGCTCCTACAATGAGCAGTTCTTC.

CDR3 nucleotide sequence: TGTGCCAGCACATTCTGGGGGGGGTCCGGCTACACCTTC. This encodes CASTFWGGSGYTF. This rearrangement joins TRBV12-3 or TRBV12-4 to TRBJ1-2; weak D call: TRBD1 (5 bases). CDR3 size: 13 residues. V was cut by 7 bases and J by 8 bases, with 17 bases left in between.

A few counts support this clonotype. This chain links TRBV24-1 with TRBJ2-1; D remains unclear. The CDR3 is 17 residues long. CDR1 and CDR2 (germline): KGHDR, SFDVKD. Trimming removed 1 base from V and 0 bases from J, with 12 bases in between. CDR3 bases: TGTGCCACCAGTGATTTTATCGCCTCCACCTCCTACAATGAGCAGTTCTTC. It yields the protein CATSDFIASTSYNEQFF.

This clonotype was observed many times. This chain connects TRBV6-1 to TRBJ2-1; no clear D gene. V lost 5 bases to trimming and J lost 6 bases, with 14 bases between them. The CDR3 is 14 residues long. The V gene's germline CDR1 is MNHNS and CDR2 SASEGT. CDR3 loop: CASSQDLGRNEQFF. The CDR3 DNA follows: TGTGCCAGCAGTCAGGATTTGGGCCGCAATGAGCAGTTCTTC.

This clonotype has more than one count but fewer than ten. The rearrangement uses TRBV16 and TRBJ1-2; no firm D call. The CDR3 runs 15 residues. CDR1 KGHSY and CDR2 FQNENV come from the germline V gene. V dropped 2 bases and J dropped 5 bases, with 15 bases sitting between them. CDR3 in DNA: TGTGCCAGCAGCCAACCCCTCGGGTACCAGTATGGCTACACCTTC. Its translation: CASSQPLGYQYGYTF. Full variable domain (rest looked up from reference TRBV16 and TRBJ1-2): GEEVAQTPKHLVRGEGQKAKLYCAPIKGHSYVFWYQQVLKNEFKFLISFQNENVFDETGMPKERFSAKCLPNSPCSLEIQATKLEDSAVYFCASSQPLGYQYGYTFGSGTRLTVV.

Many counts were recorded for this clonotype. The CDR3 sequence is CASSYSWDSPLDTQYF. For the CDR3, the DNA is TGTGCCAGCAGTTACTCTTGGGACAGTCCCTTAGATACGCAGTATTTT. V usage is TRBV6-5 and J usage is TRBJ2-3; 7 nucleotides match TRBD1. The germline gives CDR1 MNHEY, CDR2 SVGAGI. The CDR3 runs to 16 residues. Germline trimming cut 0 bases from V and 5 bases from J; bases unmatched to any gene: 8.

The gene calls are TRBV29-1 and TRBJ1-2; TRBD1 is a possible D gene (5 bases). Between the trimmed V and J ends, which lost 4 bases and 8 bases, there was a span of 14 bases. This CDR3 has 12 amino acids. Germline loops: CDR1 SQVTM, CDR2 ANQGSEA. The CDR3 sequence: CSVVWGFEGYTF. DNA for the CDR3: TGCAGCGTTGTATGGGGGTTTGAGGGCTACACCTTC. The whole variable domain, filled in from reference TRBV29-1 and TRBJ1-2, reads SAVISQKPSRDICQRGTSLTIQCQVDSQVTMMFWYRQQPGQSLTLIATANQGSEATYESGFVIDKFPISRPNLTFSTLTVSNMSPEDSSIYLCSVVWGFEGYTFGSGTRLTVV.

The rearrangement joins TRBV6-1 to TRBJ2-3, with 9 bases identical to TRBD2. V dropped 3 bases and J dropped 1; count of bases not matched to a gene: 2. This CDR3 comprises 15 residues. Germline CDR1 and CDR2: MNHNS and SASEGT. The CDR3 is CASSERTSGTDTQYF. For the CDR3, the DNA is TGTGCCAGCAGTGAGAGGACTAGCGGCACAGATACGCAGTATTTT.

The rearrangement uses TRBV7-3 and TRBJ2-7; 8 bases agree with TRBD2. The ends lost 8 bases at V and 6 bases at J; junction bases unmatched: 9. Germline V lookup: CDR1 SGHTA, CDR2 FQGTGA. This CDR3 contains 13 residues. In nucleotides, the CDR3 is TGTGCCAGCGGTTCGGGGGGGGCAGCCGAGCAGTACTTC. Residues: CASGSGGAAEQYF.

This clonotype turned up a few times. V gene TRBV4-1 combines with J gene TRBJ2-1; no reliable D call. Germline assignment: CDR1 MGHRA and CDR2 YSYEKL. V was trimmed by 2 bases and J by 7 bases, leaving 3 bases between them. The CDR3 is made up of 11 amino acids. CDR3 sequence: CASSQKNEQFF. The CDR3 DNA sequence: TGCGCCAGCAGCCAAAAGAATGAGCAGTTCTTC.

This sequence joins TRBV20-1 and TRBJ2-1; D ambiguous. The CDR3 has 15 amino acids. Trimming took 4 bases from V and 0 from J, leaving 13 bases between them. Per the germline V gene, CDR1 is DFQATT and CDR2 is SNEGSKA (reference sequence). The CDR3 protein is CSATIGQSSYNEQFF. DNA for the CDR3: TGCAGTGCTACAATCGGGCAAAGCTCCTACAATGAGCAGTTCTTC.

This chain links TRBV6-2 or TRBV6-3 with TRBJ1-2, with D hard to call. V was trimmed by 4 bases and J by 7 bases, leaving 13 bases between them. The germline V gene encodes CDR1 MNHEY and CDR2 SVGEGT. This CDR3 spans 13 amino acids. The CDR3 spells CASSFYQVGGYTF. CDR3 DNA sequence: TGTGCCAGCAGTTTTTATCAGGTCGGTGGCTACACCTTC.

The chain employs TRBV20-1 and TRBJ2-3; TRBD2 matches 8 bases. Per the germline V gene, CDR1 is DFQATT and CDR2 is SNEGSKA (reference sequence). Trimming at V came to 3 bases and at J to 5 bases, leaving 7 bases not matched to a gene. The CDR3 is made up of 14 amino acids. The CDR3 region is CSASRDGGVDTQYF. The DNA of the CDR3 is TGCAGTGCTAGCCGGGACGGGGGGGTAGATACGCAGTATTTT.

The V call is TRBV13, the J call TRBJ1-1, with a tentative D call TRBD1 (5 bases). V gave up 10 bases and J gave up 6 bases, with 21 bases separating them. The CDR3 runs 14 residues. CDR1 is PRHDT and CDR2 is FYEKMQ in the germline V gene (reference sequence). CDR3 bases: TGTGCCATCGGAAAGGAGGGCGGGGACCCTGAAGCTTTCTTT. It yields the protein CAIGKEGGDPEAFF.

The rearrangement links TRBV20-1 to TRBJ2-2; a weak D match, TRBD1 (5 bases). V lost 3 bases, J lost 6 bases, and 17 bases lay in between. The V gene's germline CDR1 is DFQATT and CDR2 SNEGSKA (reference sequence). The CDR3 consists of 15 residues. In DNA form, the CDR3 reads TGCAGTGCTAGGCGGATCGGGCAGGGCCCCGGGGAGCTGTTTTTT. Its translation: CSARRIGQGPGELFF.

This clonotype turned up a few times. The genes are TRBV29-1 and TRBJ2-1; tentative D call: TRBD2 (6 bases). The CDR3 is 13 residues long. Trimming stripped 7 bases from V and 3 bases from J, with 13 bases between. Germline values: CDR1 SQVTM, CDR2 ANQGSEA. The CDR3 spells CSGVGLIYNEQFF. In nucleotides, the CDR3 is TGCAGCGGGGTGGGACTGATCTACAATGAGCAGTTCTTC.

This clonotype was counted a single time. This sequence joins TRBV2 and TRBJ1-5; TRBD1 might be the D (6 bases). V was clipped by 2 bases and J by 3 bases, with 11 bases between them. The length of the CDR3 is 15 residues. CDR1 is SNHLY, CDR2 FYNNEI, per germline. CDR3 nucleotide sequence: TGTGCCAGCAGTGAACGGTGGACAGTCAATCAGCCCCAGCATTTT. As protein: CASSERWTVNQPQHF. Using reference TRBV2 and TRBJ1-5 for the parts outside the CDR3, the full variable domain is EPEVTQTPSHQVTQMGQEVILRCVPISNHLYFYWYRQILGQKVEFLVSFYNNEISEKSEIFDDQFSVERPDGSNFTLKIRSTKLEDSAMYFCASSERWTVNQPQHFGDGTRLSIL.

This clonotype was observed a few times. The V call is TRBV5-1, the J call TRBJ2-1; TRBD2 matches 10 bases. The germline gives CDR1 SGHRS, CDR2 YFSETQ. J was trimmed by 7 bases and V by 0 bases; bases with no gene match: 13. The CDR3 is 18 residues long. The CDR3 nucleotides read TGCGCCAGCAGCTTGGCCGGAGCTAGCGGGAGCGCAAGGAATGAGCAGTTCTTC. Its protein is CASSLAGASGSARNEQFF.

This clonotype was detected only a few times. This chain uses TRBV20-1 with TRBJ2-7; D remains ambiguous. The CDR3 has 12 amino acids. V lost 3 bases and J lost 5, with 11 bases in between. The germline V gene has CDR1 DFQATT and CDR2 SNEGSKA (reference sequence). The chain's CDR3 is CSASPRFDEQYF. CDR3 DNA sequence: TGCAGTGCTAGCCCCAGGTTCGACGAGCAGTACTTC.

The J gene is TRBJ2-2, the V gene TRBV6-1, with 7 bases fitting TRBD2. V was clipped by 5 bases and J by 7 bases; unmatched bases: 7. CDR3 length: 14 amino acids. The germline CDR1 and CDR2 sequences are MNHNS and SASEGT. CDR3 in DNA: TGTGCCAGCAGTCCCCGGGGGGTGATCGGGGAGCTGTTTTTT. Translation gives CASSPRGVIGELFF.